The 21 T cell receptor beta chains listed next were all sequenced from one sample in a study of shared clonotypes between healthy human individuals. TCRdb keeps only in-frame clones here, not all; method: immunoSEQ multiplex PCR. Of about 980,000 clones detected, roughly 72% appear once; the ten largest clones hold roughly 1.5%. Sequencing used memory CD4+ T cells sorted from blood. Specified subset: CD45RA-negative fraction. Every receptor here comes from a man aged 18 to 30 in good health.

This chain links TRBV5-1 with TRBJ2-7, with 7 nucleotides matching TRBD1. CDR1 is SGHRS, CDR2 YFSETQ, per germline. The CDR3 consists of 15 residues. The junction had 7 bases not matched to a gene; V was cut back by 4 bases and J by 0 bases. CDR3 region: CASSRGGVPSYEQYF. Written as DNA, the CDR3 is TGCGCCAGCAGCAGAGGGGGCGTCCCCTCCTACGAGCAGTACTTC. Combining the CDR3 with reference TRBV5-1 and TRBJ2-7 gives the whole variable domain KAGVTQTPRYLIKTRGQQVTLSCSPISGHRSVSWYQQTPGQGLQFLFEYFSETQRNKGNFPGRFSGRQFSNSRSEMNVSTLELGDSALYLCASSRGGVPSYEQYFGPGTRLTVT.

The J gene is TRBJ2-5, the V gene TRBV7-2; weak D call: TRBD2 (6 bases). CDR3 length equals 15 residues. Germline V gives CDR1 SGHTA, CDR2 FQGNSA. The V and J ends lost 0 bases and 2 bases respectively, with 10 bases between them. Here the CDR3 reads CASSLAGLIQETQYF. DNA for the CDR3: TGTGCCAGCAGCTTAGCGGGACTTATTCAAGAGACCCAGTACTTC.

This chain connects TRBV5-1 to TRBJ2-3; possibly TRBD2 for D (5 bases). CDR1 and CDR2 from the germline V gene are SGHRS and YFSETQ. The CDR3 has 15 amino acids. V gave up 3 bases and J gave up 4 bases, with 15 bases separating them. The CDR3 DNA reads TGCGCCAGCAGCTCCCTGACGGGGATACCAGATACGCAGTATTTT. Encoded protein: CASSSLTGIPDTQYF.

A word on this clone: Other nucleotide sequences from this sample produce the same CDR3. V is TRBV5-1 and J is TRBJ1-2, with D possibly matching TRBD1 (5 bases). V was clipped by 0 bases and J by 5 bases, with 11 bases between them. The CDR3 consists of 14 residues. CDR1 and CDR2 (germline): SGHRS, YFSETQ. CDR3 sequence reads: CASSLDGTGYGYTF. In DNA, the CDR3 is TGCGCCAGCAGCTTGGACGGGACTGGGTATGGCTACACCTTC.

V is TRBV19 and J is TRBJ1-5; 9 nucleotides line up with TRBD1. The J segment lost 6 bases and the V segment lost 0 bases, leaving 3 bases of the junction unmatched. The CDR3 length is 15 residues. Germline V CDR1 and CDR2: LNHDA, SQIVND (reference sequence). The CDR3 loop reads CASSIERDRVQPQHF. The CDR3 nucleotides are TGTGCCAGTAGTATAGAAAGGGACAGGGTTCAGCCCCAGCATTTT.

Of note for this clone: Distinct nucleotide sequences in the sample also encode this CDR3. The chain combines TRBV20-1 with TRBJ1-1; a weak D match, TRBD1 (6 bases). Trimming pared 5 bases from V and 7 bases from J, leaving 11 bases between. From germline, CDR1 is DFQATT and CDR2 SNEGSKA (reference sequence). The CDR3 runs to 11 residues. Here the CDR3 DNA reads TGCAGTGCTTCCAGGGGCTTTGAAGCTTTCTTT. Its protein product is CSASRGFEAFF.

V usage is TRBV10-2 and J usage is TRBJ2-5; 11 bases are a match to TRBD1. Looked up from germline, CDR1 is WSHSY and CDR2 is SAAADI. CDR3 length: 14 amino acids. The V gene end was trimmed by 4 bases and the J gene end by 3 bases; junction bases not matched to a gene: 1. CDR3 nucleotide sequence: TGCGCCAGCAGTGGGACAGGGGGCGAAGAGACCCAGTACTTC. Residues: CASSGTGGEETQYF.

The chain uses TRBV7-9 and TRBJ2-2; TRBD2 aligns across 7 bases. Germline lookup yields CDR1 SEHNR and CDR2 FQNEAQ (reference sequence). The J segment lost 5 bases and the V segment lost 2 bases, leaving 5 bases of the junction unmatched. The CDR3 spans 15 residues. This CDR3 is CASSLILGGTGELFF. CDR3 coding DNA: TGTGCCAGCAGCTTAATCCTCGGGGGGACCGGGGAGCTGTTTTTT.

J is TRBJ1-2 and V is TRBV2; perhaps TRBD1 as D (5 bases). Germline V CDR1 and CDR2: SNHLY, FYNNEI. This CDR3 contains 13 residues. V was pared by 2 bases and J by 4 bases, with 8 bases between. The CDR3 is CASSEFQGYGYTF. CDR3 bases: TGTGCCAGCAGTGAATTCCAGGGCTATGGCTACACCTTC.

The rearrangement links TRBV7-9 to TRBJ2-5, with D hard to call. The CDR3 is made up of 11 amino acids. Germline V gene sequence: CDR1 SEHNR, CDR2 FQNEAQ (reference sequence). V was clipped by 5 bases and J by 4 bases, with 5 bases between them. The CDR3 coding sequence is TGTGCCAGCAGCGCCTTAGAGACCCAGTACTTC. Amino acid sequence: CASSALETQYF.

J is TRBJ2-7 and V is TRBV9, with 7 bases matching TRBD2. The V segment lost 2 bases and the J segment 2 bases; nucleotides outside the gene matches: 7. The CDR3 spans 15 residues. The germline CDR1 and CDR2 sequences are SGDLS and YYNGEE. The CDR3 DNA is TGTGCCAGCAGCGTCGGGCTAGCGGATCCCTACGAGCAGTACTTC. Its translation: CASSVGLADPYEQYF.

The chain is built from TRBV6-5 and TRBJ2-7; D not certain. The CDR3 runs to 12 residues. Trimming cost V 10 bases and J 3 bases, with 13 bases left between them. Per germline, CDR1 MNHEY and CDR2 SVGAGI. This CDR3 reads CATRAFDYEQYF. The CDR3 nucleotides read TGTGCCACTAGGGCCTTCGACTACGAGCAGTACTTC.

This rearrangement joins TRBV2 to TRBJ1-6, with a possible D match to TRBD1 (6 bases). The CDR3 has 16 amino acids. The germline gives CDR1 SNHLY, CDR2 FYNNEI. Trimming took off 5 bases at V and 0 bases at J, with 11 bases between the two ends. CDR3 protein: CASSPDSSSYNSPLHF. The DNA for the CDR3 is TGTGCCAGCAGTCCGGACAGTAGCTCCTATAATTCACCCCTCCACTTT.

This rearrangement joins TRBV6-5 to TRBJ1-2; maybe TRBD1 (5 bases). CDR3 length: 13 amino acids. V lost 6 bases and J 4 bases, leaving 12 bases between the germline ends. Germline V CDR1 and CDR2: MNHEY, SVGAGI. The CDR3 sequence: CASSRQQGYGYTF. The CDR3 DNA reads as TGTGCCAGCAGCCGACAGCAGGGCTATGGCTACACCTTC.

Written as DNA, the CDR3 is TGTGCCATCAGTGACAACTCCGGCTCTGGAAACACCATATATTTT. Protein: CAISDNSGSGNTIYF. The rearrangement links TRBV10-3 to TRBJ1-3; D remains ambiguous. The CDR3 is 15 residues long. Per the germline V gene, CDR1 is ENHRY and CDR2 is SYGVKD. The V end was cut by 3 bases, the J end by 0 bases, with 9 bases between.

CDR3 sequence: CASSLPGLDDNEQFF. The CDR3 DNA follows: TGTGCCAGCAGTTTGCCGGGACTAGACGACAATGAGCAGTTCTTC. This sequence joins TRBV27 and TRBJ2-1, with 8 bases aligning to TRBD2. The germline CDR1 and CDR2 sequences are MNHEY and SMNVEV (reference sequence). With 3 bases clipped from V and 5 bases from J, the junction kept 6 bases outside the gene matches. The CDR3 contains 15 residues.

The chain couples TRBV2 to TRBJ2-7; 9 positions agree with TRBD1. V shed 0 bases, J shed 6 bases, and the junction held 6 bases outside the gene matches. From germline, CDR1 is SNHLY and CDR2 FYNNEI. The CDR3 spans 15 residues. The CDR3 protein is CASSEAGTGIGEQYF. CDR3 coding DNA: TGTGCCAGCAGTGAAGCCGGGACAGGGATTGGCGAGCAGTACTTC.

V and J are TRBV7-2 and TRBJ2-2, with D unresolved. Germline V gene lookup returns CDR1 SGHTA and CDR2 FQGNSA. V lost 2 bases to trimming and J lost 9 bases, with 7 bases between them. The CDR3 consists of 12 residues. The CDR3 is CASSLSYRELFF. CDR3 DNA: TGTGCCAGCAGCTTATCATATAGGGAGCTGTTTTTT.

V usage is TRBV6-5 and J usage is TRBJ2-1; TRBD1 matches 9 bases. Germline CDR1 is MNHEY and CDR2 is SVGAGI. The CDR3 runs 14 residues. J gave up 7 bases and V 6 bases, and 7 bases lay outside the gene matches. The CDR3 sequence is CASSRTGAKNEQFF. CDR3 DNA: TGTGCCAGCAGCCGGACAGGGGCAAAAAATGAGCAGTTCTTC.

J is TRBJ2-5 and V is TRBV27; no firm D call. V lost 5 bases to trimming and J lost 2 bases, with 15 bases between them. Germline CDR1 MNHEY, CDR2 SMNVEV (reference sequence). This CDR3 comprises 15 residues. The CDR3 loop is CASSSVKSPQETQYF. In DNA, the CDR3 is TGTGCCAGCAGTAGCGTTAAATCCCCACAAGAGACCCAGTACTTC.

This chain uses TRBV5-4 with TRBJ2-5; D is unclear. CDR3 size: 14 residues. The ends were cut back, 1 base at V and 4 bases at J, with 11 bases in the middle. From germline, CDR1 is SGHNT and CDR2 YYREEE (reference sequence). The CDR3 loop reads CASSLPSYGETQYF. The CDR3 DNA follows: TGTGCCAGCAGCTTGCCGAGTTACGGAGAGACCCAGTACTTC. The variable domain in full, completed from reference TRBV5-4 and TRBJ2-5, reads ETGVTQSPTHLIKTRGQQVTLRCSSQSGHNTVSWYQQALGQGPQFIFQYYREEENGRGNFPPRFSGLQFPNYSSELNVNALELDDSALYLCASSLPSYGETQYFGPGTRLLVL.